The clone carrying this T cell receptor (beta chain) was seen only a few times. What it recognizes is unknown. Terminally differentiated effector memory CD45RA+ cells were left out of the naive CD8 fraction, which was CD45RO-negative and positively selected for CCR7. All donors qualified as healthy HIV-negative adults and had experienced no recent acute infections or vaccinations. Looked up from germline, CDR1 is MNHNS and CDR2 is SASEGT. The CDR3 totals 15 residues. V was cut by 6 bases and J by 0 bases, with 12 bases left in between. These data belong to a study of shared clonotypes between healthy human individuals. The overall study: With ages of 18 to 49, the donors were two women and a few men. Each donor's CD4 naive and CD4 memory cells filled three plates apiece, CD8 naive two, and CD8 memory one.

TCRdb's copy holds only in-frame clones and misses some; the assay was immunoSEQ multiplex PCR. Counted here are some 1,900,000 clones, about 94% occurring once; the ten biggest clones make up approximately 1%. Study-level points and caveats: Naive subsets, compared against memory subsets, generally had larger estimated richness values.

V usage is TRBV6-1 and J usage is TRBJ1-3; D is unresolved. The TCR originated in a man aged 18 to 29 in good health. The sequenced sample was naive CD8+ T cells sorted from blood. The CDR3 reads CASSPDISSGNTIYF. In nucleotides, the CDR3 is TGTGCCAGCAGCCCAGACATATCCTCTGGAAACACCATATATTTT.